This TCR beta chain was found in a study of identical twins. Trimming shortened V by 1 base and J by 4 bases, and 11 bases separated the two germline ends. Germline CDR1 and CDR2: SNHLY and FYNNEI. The CDR3 is 15 residues long. cDNA molecules carried unique molecular identifiers, and template switching added a universal primer site. TCRdb fed the 5' RACE reads into MiXCR, producing one record per CDR3 protein. The table has approximately 490,000 distinct CDR3 sequences, approximately 20% seen once; the top ten hold approximately 0.52%. These data were also filed under a second study, of yellow fever vaccine responses in identical twins.

The sequenced sample consisted of CD4+ T cells sorted from blood. This sequence joins TRBV2 and TRBJ1-3; D ambiguous. This clonotype was obtained from a woman aged 18-35 years in good health. The DNA of the CDR3 is TGTGCCAGCAGTGAAGTCGGCATAGGGGGAAACACCATATATTTT. It translates to CASSEVGIGGNTIYF.